Listed below are T cell receptor beta chains from one sample, sequenced in a study of T cell repertoires in cytomegalovirus infection. These receptors have no known antigen. In TCRdb, the reads were re-called with MiXCR into one record per CDR3 protein. The sample carries fewer than 950,000 distinct CDR3 sequences, over 25% recorded once. The source material was cultured CD8+ T cells from PBMCs, sampled from culture after CMV antigen stimulation. The receptors stem from a human donor in good health (CMV status not recorded). Some clones in this sample may be carry-over from other donors' samples. CDR3s include the opening cysteine and the closing phenylalanine or tryptophan. Clone sizes are given selectively: once, few, many, or a class where the clone is expanded.

clone_size j_call v_call cdr3_aa
NA TRBJ2-2 TRBV6-5 CASSYDRGRTGELFF
NA TRBJ1-5 TRBV6-6 CASSPRETSNQPQHF
once TRBJ1-2 TRBV29-1 CSVVQGYGYTF
NA TRBJ1-5 TRBV2 CASSGTGEWPQHF
NA TRBJ1-1 TRBV6-5 CASSPSFRVNTEAFF
many TRBJ1-2 TRBV7-2 CASSYPRANYGYTF
NA TRBJ1-2 TRBV5-6 CASSFGRQEINYGYTF
few TRBJ2-5 TRBV25-1 CASSGQGAAQETQYF
NA TRBJ2-7 TRBV7-3 CASSLTGRAAEEQYF
NA TRBJ2-2 TRBV7-4 CASSSTRSRGGDTGELFF
few TRBJ1-1 TRBV6-5 CASSYAQGLRTEAFF
NA TRBJ2-3 TRBV4-1 CASSQRGDDTDTQYF
many TRBJ2-2 TRBV7-6 CASSLADTGELFF
few TRBJ2-3 TRBV27 CASSSIQTGRITDTQYF
few TRBJ2-3 TRBV15 CATSRYEGTSTDTQYF
NA TRBJ2-7 TRBV6-5 CASSYSRGLRPYEQYF
many TRBJ1-4 TRBV11-3 CATKYPGQGIVGEKLFF